A selection of T cell receptor beta chains follows, all from one sample in a study of blood T cell repertoires in COVID-19. Sequenced by immunoSEQ multiplex PCR; TCRdb stores in-frame clones only, minus some. Of roughly 180,000 clones listed, over 80% were seen once; the top ten hold 7%. The source material was peripheral blood. These receptors all stem from a woman aged 40 to 50 with COVID-19, enrolled during active disease. Both conserved end residues are part of each CDR3. Fields, in order: V gene, J gene, clone size, D gene, CDR3 protein, CDR3 DNA. The D gene is left open where the match is weak. Rows give clone size only sometimes, using once, few, many, or a class for an expanded clone.

>TRBV5-1|TRBJ2-3|-|-
CASSFGTDTQYF
TGCGCCAGCAGCTTCGGCACAGATACGCAGTATTTT
>TRBV5-1|TRBJ2-7|-|TRBD2
CASSLPLRGGYEQYF
TGCGCCAGCAGCCTGCCCCTCCGGGGGGGATACGAGCAGTACTTC
>TRBV5-4|TRBJ1-6|-|-
CASSLFYRENSPLHF
TGTGCCAGCAGCTTGTTTTACAGAGAAAATTCACCCCTCCACTTT
>TRBV3-1/TRBV3-2|TRBJ2-7|-|-
CASSQVSGRAEEQYF
TGTGCCAGCAGCCAAGTCTCGGGCAGGGCGGAGGAGCAGTACTTC
>TRBV7-9|TRBJ2-5|-|TRBD1
CAIPGGRETQYF
TGTGCCATTCCAGGGGGTAGGGAGACCCAGTACTTC
>TRBV6-5|TRBJ1-6|-|-
CASSYSRGTGNSPLHF
TGTGCCAGCAGTTACTCGAGGGGGACGGGAAATTCACCCCTCCACTTT
>TRBV12-2|TRBJ2-1|-|-
CASRQVVDEQFF
TGTGCAAGTCGCCAGGTTGTGGATGAGCAGTTCTTC
>TRBV14|TRBJ2-1|-|TRBD2
CASSARLAAYNEQFF
TGTGCCAGCAGCGCAAGACTAGCGGCCTACAATGAGCAGTTCTTC
>TRBV2|TRBJ2-7|-|TRBD1
CASSEQGASYEQYF
TGTGCCAGCAGTGAACAGGGGGCCTCCTACGAGCAGTACTTC
>TRBV11-2|TRBJ2-5|once|-
CASSLYYRPARETQYF
TGTGCCAGCAGCTTGTACTACCGACCCGCCCGGGAGACCCAGTACTTC
>TRBV6-6|TRBJ1-4|-|-
CASSFSGGNEKLFF
TGTGCCAGCAGCTTCTCCGGGGGTAATGAAAAACTGTTTTTT
>TRBV27|TRBJ2-1|-|-
CASLAGLHYNEQFF
TGTGCCAGTCTGGCGGGACTGCATTACAATGAGCAGTTCTTC
>TRBV5-1|TRBJ1-1|-|-
CASYQGRNTEAFF
TGCGCCAGCTACCAGGGGCGTAACACTGAAGCTTTCTTT
>TRBV15|TRBJ2-7|-|TRBD2
CATSRDPSGGDEQYF
TGTGCCACCAGCAGAGATCCTAGCGGGGGGGACGAGCAGTACTTC
>TRBV6-5|TRBJ1-2|-|-
CASSQSLVNYGYTF
TGTGCCAGCAGTCAGAGCCTAGTCAACTATGGCTACACCTTC
>TRBV28|TRBJ1-5|few|-
CASISGSNQPQHF
TGTGCCAGCATCTCGGGGAGCAATCAGCCCCAGCATTTT
>TRBV27|TRBJ2-1|once|TRBD2
CASSLSVWTSESSYNEQFF
TGTGCCAGCAGCCTTTCCGTTTGGACTAGCGAAAGCTCCTACAATGAGCAGTTCTTC
>TRBV30|TRBJ1-1|-|-
CAWRVTGTWPGPEAFF
TGTGCCTGGAGGGTAACAGGGACCTGGCCGGGGCCTGAAGCTTTCTTT
>TRBV5-5|TRBJ2-2|few|-
CASSDSTSGELFF
TGTGCCAGCAGCGACAGTACTTCTGGGGAGCTGTTTTTT
>TRBV2|TRBJ2-1|-|-
CALDPGDEQFF
TGTGCCCTAGATCCCGGGGATGAGCAGTTCTTC
>TRBV27|TRBJ1-5|-|-
CASSPEAGFNQPQHF
TGTGCCAGCAGTCCCGAGGCGGGTTTCAATCAGCCCCAGCATTTT
>TRBV14|TRBJ1-5|-|-
CASSQVVRGTGGAQHF
TGTGCCAGCAGCCAAGTTGTAAGGGGAACCGGGGGGGCCCAGCATTTT
>TRBV18|TRBJ1-6|-|TRBD1
CASSSRDRVNSPLHF
TGTGCCAGCTCATCGCGGGACAGGGTTAATTCACCCCTCCACTTT
>TRBV25-1|TRBJ1-2|-|-
CASSEANYGYTF
TGTGCCAGCAGTGAGGCCAACTATGGCTACACCTTC
>TRBV19|TRBJ1-2|few|-
CASSIDTGGRDGYTF
TGTGCCAGTAGTATAGACACTGGAGGAAGAGATGGCTACACCTTC
>TRBV6-5|TRBJ1-2|-|-
CASRNINYGYTF
TGTGCCAGCAGAAACATAAACTATGGCTACACCTTC
>TRBV2|TRBJ2-1|-|-
CASSGRLGPFF
TGTGCCAGCAGTGGGAGACTAGGCCCGTTCTTC
>TRBV27|TRBJ1-6|-|TRBD1
CASSKGGQGSPYNSPLHF
TGTGCCAGCAGTAAAGGGGGACAGGGTAGTCCCTATAATTCACCCCTCCACTTT
>TRBV7-6|TRBJ2-3|-|TRBD1
CASSLVGDRGLTDTQYF
TGTGCCAGCAGCTTAGTTGGGGACAGGGGGCTCACAGATACGCAGTATTTT
>TRBV5-1|TRBJ2-7|-|-
CASSWSTGGREQYF
TGCGCCAGCAGCTGGTCGACAGGCGGGCGCGAGCAGTACTTC
>TRBV25-1|TRBJ2-5|-|-
CASSWAGPETQYF
TGTGCCAGCAGTTGGGCAGGGCCAGAGACCCAGTACTTC
>TRBV7-8|TRBJ2-5|once|-
CASTGGAQETQYF
TGTGCCAGCACCGGGGGAGCTCAAGAGACCCAGTACTTC
>TRBV11-2|TRBJ2-1|-|-
CASSLGSGGTYSYNEQFF
TGTGCCAGCAGCTTAGGGTCCGGGGGTACTTACTCCTACAATGAGCAGTTCTTC
>TRBV11-2|TRBJ2-7|-|TRBD2
CASSFPFSGRSYEQYF
TGTGCCAGCAGCTTTCCTTTTAGCGGGAGATCTTACGAGCAGTACTTC
>TRBV25-1|TRBJ1-2|once|-
CASSAYALPGDYGYTF
TGTGCCAGCAGTGCTTATGCCCTCCCCGGGGACTATGGCTACACCTTC
>TRBV11-2|TRBJ2-7|-|TRBD1
CASSLGTGDPYEQYF
TGTGCCAGCAGCTTAGGGACAGGGGATCCCTACGAGCAGTACTTC
>TRBV12-3/TRBV12-4|TRBJ1-5|few|-
CASSTIQGLPQHF
TGTGCCAGCAGCACCATACAGGGACTACCCCAGCATTTT
>TRBV4-1|TRBJ1-5|-|-
CASSQNLGFGGQPQHF
TGCGCCAGCAGCCAAAACCTAGGATTCGGTGGACAGCCCCAGCATTTT
>TRBV6-5|TRBJ2-7|few|TRBD1
CASSYRGQGTYEQYF
TGTGCCAGCAGTTACCGGGGACAGGGGACCTACGAGCAGTACTTC
>TRBV6-5|TRBJ1-3|-|-
CASTMGATIYF
TGTGCCAGCACCATGGGGGCCACCATATATTTT
>TRBV11-3|TRBJ2-1|-|-
CASSFGRSYNEQFF
TGTGCCAGCAGCTTTGGGCGTTCCTACAATGAGCAGTTCTTC
>TRBV27|TRBJ2-7|-|TRBD2
CASSGTSAYYEQYF
TGTGCCAGCAGCGGGACTAGCGCCTACTACGAGCAGTACTTC
>TRBV3-1/TRBV3-2|TRBJ1-5|-|-
CASSQDGGAPQHF
TGTGCCAGCAGCCAAGATGGAGGCGCGCCCCAGCATTTT
>TRBV5-1|TRBJ1-3|once|-
CASSLRSGAGNTIYF
TGCGCCAGCAGCTTGCGGTCCGGAGCTGGAAACACCATATATTTT
>TRBV19|TRBJ2-3|-|TRBD1
CASSLRTGADTQYF
TGTGCCAGTAGTCTACGGACAGGGGCAGATACGCAGTATTTT
>TRBV28|TRBJ1-5|-|-
CASSDSFNQPQHF
TGTGCCAGCAGTGATAGTTTCAATCAGCCCCAGCATTTT
>TRBV28|TRBJ2-2|once|-
CATLIGAPNTGELFF
TGTGCCACCCTGATTGGGGCTCCGAACACCGGGGAGCTGTTTTTT
>TRBV11-3|TRBJ2-3|-|TRBD2
CASSSPGLAGGGTDTQYF
TGTGCCAGCAGCTCACCGGGACTAGCGGGAGGCGGCACAGATACGCAGTATTTT
>TRBV11-2|TRBJ1-2|-|-
CASSLGGRGAWSFYGYTF
TGTGCCAGCAGCTTAGGGGGGAGGGGCGCGTGGTCCTTCTATGGCTACACCTTC
>TRBV6-2/TRBV6-3|TRBJ1-1|-|-
CASSYSVGRAEAFF
TGTGCCAGCAGTTACTCGGTAGGGAGGGCGGAAGCTTTCTTT
>TRBV5-1|TRBJ1-1|-|-
CASSAKGVANTEAFF
TGCGCCAGCAGCGCGAAGGGGGTTGCAAACACTGAAGCTTTCTTT
>TRBV11-2|TRBJ2-7|few|TRBD2
CASSSPSGGIYEQYF
TGTGCCAGCAGCTCACCTAGCGGGGGCATCTACGAGCAGTACTTC
>TRBV14|TRBJ2-7|-|-
CASSQEGLSSYEQYF
TGTGCCAGCAGCCAAGAGGGACTTAGCTCCTACGAGCAGTACTTC
>TRBV5-1|TRBJ1-6|-|-
CASTPGDSSYNSPLHF
TGCGCCAGCACCCCCGGGGATAGCTCCTATAATTCACCCCTCCACTTT
>TRBV11-2|TRBJ2-7|few|TRBD1
CASRQETGGEYEQYF
TGTGCCAGCAGGCAAGAGACAGGGGGCGAGTACGAGCAGTACTTC
>TRBV5-1|TRBJ2-1|-|-
CASSLDSPSYNEQFF
TGCGCCAGCAGCTTGGACAGTCCCTCCTACAATGAGCAGTTCTTC
>TRBV5-5|TRBJ1-4|-|TRBD1
CASSLGTGGINEKLFF
TGTGCCAGCAGCTTGGGGACAGGGGGTATTAATGAAAAACTGTTTTTT
>TRBV13|TRBJ2-2|-|-
CASTRRLGGNTGELFF
TGTGCCAGCACCAGACGTCTAGGGGGAAACACCGGGGAGCTGTTTTTT
>TRBV6-5|TRBJ1-2|-|-
CASTPSPGVPYGYTF
TGTGCCAGCACTCCCTCCCCGGGGGTTCCCTATGGCTACACCTTC